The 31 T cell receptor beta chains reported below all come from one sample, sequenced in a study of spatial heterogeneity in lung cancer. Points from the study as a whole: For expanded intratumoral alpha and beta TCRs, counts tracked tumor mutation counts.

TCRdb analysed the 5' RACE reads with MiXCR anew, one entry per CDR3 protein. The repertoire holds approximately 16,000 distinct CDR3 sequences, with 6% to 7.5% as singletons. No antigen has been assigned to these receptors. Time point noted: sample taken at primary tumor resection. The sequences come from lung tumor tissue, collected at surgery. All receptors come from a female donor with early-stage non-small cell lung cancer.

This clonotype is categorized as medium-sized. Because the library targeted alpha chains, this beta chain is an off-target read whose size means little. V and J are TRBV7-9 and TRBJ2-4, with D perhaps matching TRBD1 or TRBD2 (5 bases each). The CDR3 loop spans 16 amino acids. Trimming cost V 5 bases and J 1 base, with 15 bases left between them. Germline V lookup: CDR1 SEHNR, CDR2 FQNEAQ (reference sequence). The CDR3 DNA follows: TGTGCCAGCAGCCCATGGGGGAAGGGGGCCAAAAACATTCAGTACTTC. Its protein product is CASSPWGKGAKNIQYF.

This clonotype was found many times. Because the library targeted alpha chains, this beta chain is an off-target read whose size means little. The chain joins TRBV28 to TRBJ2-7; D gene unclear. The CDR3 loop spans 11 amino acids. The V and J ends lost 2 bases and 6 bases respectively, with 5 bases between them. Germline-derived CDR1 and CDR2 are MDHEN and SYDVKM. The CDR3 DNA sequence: TGTGCCAGCAGTTTAGAAAGCGAGCAGTACTTC. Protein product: CASSLESEQYF. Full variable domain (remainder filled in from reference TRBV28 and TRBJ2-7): DVKVTQSSRYLVKRTGEKVFLECVQDMDHENMFWYRQDPGLGLRLIYFSYDVKMKEKGDIPEGYSVSREKKERFSLILESASTNQTSMYLCASSLESEQYFGPGTRLTVT.

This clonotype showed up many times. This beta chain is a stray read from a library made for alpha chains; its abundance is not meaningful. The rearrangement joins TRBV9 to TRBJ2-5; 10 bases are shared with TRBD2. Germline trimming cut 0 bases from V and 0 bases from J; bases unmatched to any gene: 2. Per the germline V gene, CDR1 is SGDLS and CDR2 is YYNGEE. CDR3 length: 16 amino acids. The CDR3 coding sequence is TGTGCCAGCAGCGTAGATAGCGGGGGGAACCAAGAGACCCAGTACTTC. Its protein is CASSVDSGGNQETQYF. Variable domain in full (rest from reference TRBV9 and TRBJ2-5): DSGVTQTPKHLITATGQRVTLRCSPRSGDLSVYWYQQSLDQGLQFLIQYYNGEERAKGNILERFSAQQFPDLHSELNLSSLELGDSALYFCASSVDSGGNQETQYFGPGTRLLVL.

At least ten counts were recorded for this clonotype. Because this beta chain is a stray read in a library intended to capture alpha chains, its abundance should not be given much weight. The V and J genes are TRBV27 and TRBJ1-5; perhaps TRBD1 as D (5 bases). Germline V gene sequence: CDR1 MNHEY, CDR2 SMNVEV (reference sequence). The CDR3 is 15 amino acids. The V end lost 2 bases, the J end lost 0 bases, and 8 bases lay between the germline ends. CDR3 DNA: TGTGCCAGCAGTTTACAGGGTTATAGCAATCAGCCCCAGCATTTT. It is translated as CASSLQGYSNQPQHF.

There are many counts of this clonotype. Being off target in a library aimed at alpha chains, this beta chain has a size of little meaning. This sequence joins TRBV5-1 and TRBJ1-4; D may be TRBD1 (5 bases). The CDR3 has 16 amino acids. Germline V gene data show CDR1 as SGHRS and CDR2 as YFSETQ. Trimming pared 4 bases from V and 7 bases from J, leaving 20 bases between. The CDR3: CASSEILSGSTEKLFF. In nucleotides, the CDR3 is TGCGCCAGCAGCGAAATTCTTTCAGGGTCGACTGAAAAACTGTTTTTT.

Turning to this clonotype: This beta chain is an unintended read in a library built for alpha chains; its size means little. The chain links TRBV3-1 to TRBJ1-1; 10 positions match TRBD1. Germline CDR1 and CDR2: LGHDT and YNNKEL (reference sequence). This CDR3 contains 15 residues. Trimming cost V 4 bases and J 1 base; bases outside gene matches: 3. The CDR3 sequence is CASSRDRGPNTEAFF. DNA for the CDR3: TGTGCCAGCAGCCGGGACAGGGGACCGAACACTGAAGCTTTCTTT.

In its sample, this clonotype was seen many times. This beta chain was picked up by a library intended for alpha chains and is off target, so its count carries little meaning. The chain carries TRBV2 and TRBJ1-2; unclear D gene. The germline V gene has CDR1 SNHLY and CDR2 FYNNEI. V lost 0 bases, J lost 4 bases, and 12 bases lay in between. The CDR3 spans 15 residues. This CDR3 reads CASSEALLGAYGYTF. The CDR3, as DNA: TGTGCCAGCAGTGAAGCGCTTCTAGGTGCCTATGGCTACACCTTC.

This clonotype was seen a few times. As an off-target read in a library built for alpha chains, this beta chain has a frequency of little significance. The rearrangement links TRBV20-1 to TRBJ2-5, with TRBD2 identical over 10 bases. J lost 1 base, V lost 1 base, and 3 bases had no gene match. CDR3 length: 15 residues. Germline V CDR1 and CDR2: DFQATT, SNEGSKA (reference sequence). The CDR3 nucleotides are TGCAGTGCTAGAGGTAGCGGGGGGATCCAAGAGACCCAGTACTTC. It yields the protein CSARGSGGIQETQYF.

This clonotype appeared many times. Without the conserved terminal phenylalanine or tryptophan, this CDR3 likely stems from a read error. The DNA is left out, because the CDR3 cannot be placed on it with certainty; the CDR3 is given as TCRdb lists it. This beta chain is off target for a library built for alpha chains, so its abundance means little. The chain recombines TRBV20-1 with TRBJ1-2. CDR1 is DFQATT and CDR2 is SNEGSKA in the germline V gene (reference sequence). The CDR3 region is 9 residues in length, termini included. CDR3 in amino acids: CSARIRPNP.

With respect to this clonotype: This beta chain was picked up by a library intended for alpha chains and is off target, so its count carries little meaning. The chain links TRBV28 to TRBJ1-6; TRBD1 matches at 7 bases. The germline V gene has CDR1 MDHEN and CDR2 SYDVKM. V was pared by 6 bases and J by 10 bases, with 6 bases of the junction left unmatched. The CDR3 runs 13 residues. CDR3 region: CASSGQVRSPLHF. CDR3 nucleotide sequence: TGTGCCAGCAGCGGACAGGTTCGCTCACCCCTCCACTTT.

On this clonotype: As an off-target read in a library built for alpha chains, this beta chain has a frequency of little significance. CDR3 region: CASTQGGNSPLHF. CDR3 nucleotide sequence: TGTGCCAGCACCCAGGGTGGGAATTCACCCCTCCACTTT. The V call is TRBV7-2, the J call TRBJ1-6, with TRBD1 as a possible D gene (5 bases). V was trimmed by 7 bases and J by 7 bases, leaving 11 bases between them. There are 13 residues in the CDR3. Per the germline V gene, CDR1 is SGHTA and CDR2 is FQGNSA.

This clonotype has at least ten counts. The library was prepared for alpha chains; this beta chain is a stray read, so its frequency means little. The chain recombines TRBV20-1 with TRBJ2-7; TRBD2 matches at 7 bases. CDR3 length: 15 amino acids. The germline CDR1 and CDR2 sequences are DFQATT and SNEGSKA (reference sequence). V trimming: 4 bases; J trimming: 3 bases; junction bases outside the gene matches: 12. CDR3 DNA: TGCAGTGCTATTAATATACTTGGCGGGGGCTACGAGCAGTACTTC. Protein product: CSAINILGGGYEQYF.

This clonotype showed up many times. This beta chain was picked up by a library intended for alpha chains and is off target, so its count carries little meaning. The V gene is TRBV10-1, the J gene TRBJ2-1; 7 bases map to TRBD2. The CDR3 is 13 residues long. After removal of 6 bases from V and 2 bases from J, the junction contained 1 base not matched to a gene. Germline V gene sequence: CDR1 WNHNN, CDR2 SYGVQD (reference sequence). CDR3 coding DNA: TGCGCCAGCAGCGGGGGGACCTACAATGAGCAGTTCTTC. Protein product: CASSGGTYNEQFF.

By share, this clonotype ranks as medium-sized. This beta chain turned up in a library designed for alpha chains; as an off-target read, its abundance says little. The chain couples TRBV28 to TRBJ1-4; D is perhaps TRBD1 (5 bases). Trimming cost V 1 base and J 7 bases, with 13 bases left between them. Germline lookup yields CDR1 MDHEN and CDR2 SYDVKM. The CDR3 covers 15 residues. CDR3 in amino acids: CASSLLWGLGEKLFF. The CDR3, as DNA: TGTGCCAGCAGTTTATTGTGGGGGTTGGGTGAAAAACTGTTTTTT. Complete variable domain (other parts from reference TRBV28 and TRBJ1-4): DVKVTQSSRYLVKRTGEKVFLECVQDMDHENMFWYRQDPGLGLRLIYFSYDVKMKEKGDIPEGYSVSREKKERFSLILESASTNQTSMYLCASSLLWGLGEKLFFGSGTQLSVL.

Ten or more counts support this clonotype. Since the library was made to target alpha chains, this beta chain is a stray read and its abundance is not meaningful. DNA for the CDR3: TGTGCCAGCAGCTTGGGGACAGGGAGTCTATGGGACGAGCAGTACTTC. Protein sequence: CASSLGTGSLWDEQYF. J is TRBJ2-7 and V is TRBV5-8; the match to TRBD1 covers 8 bases. Unmatched junction bases numbered 10, after V lost 0 bases and J lost 5 bases. Germline CDR1 is SGHTS and CDR2 is YDEGEE. This CDR3 comprises 16 residues.

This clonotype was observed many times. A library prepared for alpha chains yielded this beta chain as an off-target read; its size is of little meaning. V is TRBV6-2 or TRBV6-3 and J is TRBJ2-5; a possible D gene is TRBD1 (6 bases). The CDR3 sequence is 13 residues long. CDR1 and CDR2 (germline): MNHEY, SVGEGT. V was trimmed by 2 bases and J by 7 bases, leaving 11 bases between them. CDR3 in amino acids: CASSYGTRWTQYF. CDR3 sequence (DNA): TGTGCCAGCAGTTACGGGACAAGGTGGACCCAGTACTTC.

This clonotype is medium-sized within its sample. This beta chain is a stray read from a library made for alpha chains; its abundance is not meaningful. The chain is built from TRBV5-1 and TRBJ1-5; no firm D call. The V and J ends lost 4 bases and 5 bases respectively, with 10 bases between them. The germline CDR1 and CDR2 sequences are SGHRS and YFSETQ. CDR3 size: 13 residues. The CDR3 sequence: CASSVFSDQPQHF. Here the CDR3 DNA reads TGCGCCAGCAGCGTTTTTTCGGATCAGCCCCAGCATTTT.

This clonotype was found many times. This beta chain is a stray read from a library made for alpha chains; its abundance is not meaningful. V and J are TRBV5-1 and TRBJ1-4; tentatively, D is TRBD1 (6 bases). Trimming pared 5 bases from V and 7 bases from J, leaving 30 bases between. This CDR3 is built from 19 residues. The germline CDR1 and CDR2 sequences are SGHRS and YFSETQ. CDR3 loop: CASSYVPPTGGMSFEKLFF. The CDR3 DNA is TGCGCCAGCAGTTATGTCCCCCCGACAGGCGGGATGAGTTTTGAAAAACTGTTTTTT.

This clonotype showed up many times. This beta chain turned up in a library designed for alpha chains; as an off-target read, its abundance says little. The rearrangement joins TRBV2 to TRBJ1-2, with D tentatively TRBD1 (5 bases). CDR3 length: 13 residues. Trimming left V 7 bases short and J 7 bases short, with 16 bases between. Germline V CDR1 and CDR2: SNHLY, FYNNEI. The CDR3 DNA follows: TGTGCCAGCATACTTACCAGGGAGTCTGGCTACACCTTC. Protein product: CASILTRESGYTF.

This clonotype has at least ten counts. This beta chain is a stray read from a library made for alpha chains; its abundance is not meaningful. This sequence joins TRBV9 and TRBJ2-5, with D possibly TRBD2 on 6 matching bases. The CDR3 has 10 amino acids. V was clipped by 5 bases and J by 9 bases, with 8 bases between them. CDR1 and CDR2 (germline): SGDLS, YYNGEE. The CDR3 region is CASRWRAQYF. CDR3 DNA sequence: TGTGCCAGCAGGTGGAGGGCCCAGTACTTC.

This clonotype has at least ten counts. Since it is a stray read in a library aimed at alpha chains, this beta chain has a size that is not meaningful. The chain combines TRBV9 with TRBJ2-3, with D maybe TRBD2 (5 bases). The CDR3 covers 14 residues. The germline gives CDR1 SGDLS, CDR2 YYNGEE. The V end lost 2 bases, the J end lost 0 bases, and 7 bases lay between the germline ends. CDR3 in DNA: TGTGCCAGCAGCGTGCGCGGGAGCACAGATACGCAGTATTTT. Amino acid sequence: CASSVRGSTDTQYF.

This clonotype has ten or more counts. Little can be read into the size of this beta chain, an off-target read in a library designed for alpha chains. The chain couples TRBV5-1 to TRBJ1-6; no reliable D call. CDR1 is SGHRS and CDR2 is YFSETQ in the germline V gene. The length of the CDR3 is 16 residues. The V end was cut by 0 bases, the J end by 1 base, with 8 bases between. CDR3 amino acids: CASSLDIGSYNSPLHF. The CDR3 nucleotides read TGCGCCAGCAGCTTGGACATCGGTTCCTATAATTCACCCCTCCACTTT.

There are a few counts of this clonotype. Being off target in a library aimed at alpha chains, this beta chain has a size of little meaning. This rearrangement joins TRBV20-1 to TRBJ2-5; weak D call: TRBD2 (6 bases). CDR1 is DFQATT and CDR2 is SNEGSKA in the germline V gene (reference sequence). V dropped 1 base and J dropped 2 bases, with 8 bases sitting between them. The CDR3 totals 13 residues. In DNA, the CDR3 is TGCAGTGCTAGAGTGCGGGGACAAGAGACCCAGTACTTC. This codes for CSARVRGQETQYF.

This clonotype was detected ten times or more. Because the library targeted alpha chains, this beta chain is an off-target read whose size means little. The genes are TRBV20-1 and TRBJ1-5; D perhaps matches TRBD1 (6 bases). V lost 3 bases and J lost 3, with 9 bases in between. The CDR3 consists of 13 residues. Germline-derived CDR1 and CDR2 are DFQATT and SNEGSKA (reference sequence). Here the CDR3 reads CSASPGANQPQHF. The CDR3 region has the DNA TGCAGTGCTAGTCCAGGGGCCAATCAGCCCCAGCATTTT.

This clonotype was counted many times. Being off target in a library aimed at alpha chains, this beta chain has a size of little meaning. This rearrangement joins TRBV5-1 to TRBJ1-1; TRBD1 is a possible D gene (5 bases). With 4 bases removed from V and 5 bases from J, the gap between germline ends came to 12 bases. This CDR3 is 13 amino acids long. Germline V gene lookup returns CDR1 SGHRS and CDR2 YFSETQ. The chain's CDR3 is CASSLTRETEAFF. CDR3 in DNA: TGCGCCAGCAGCCTTACCAGGGAGACTGAAGCTTTCTTT.

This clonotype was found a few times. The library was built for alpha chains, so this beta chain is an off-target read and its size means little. In nucleotides, the CDR3 is TGTGCCAGCAGCTTGGGGGCTAGCCGCTACAATGAGCAGTTCTTC. Encoded protein: CASSLGASRYNEQFF. The V gene is TRBV5-6, the J gene TRBJ2-1, with D tentatively TRBD2 (5 bases). CDR1 is SGHDT, CDR2 YYEEEE, per germline. Trimming stripped 0 bases from V and 3 bases from J, with 10 bases between. The CDR3 spans 15 residues.

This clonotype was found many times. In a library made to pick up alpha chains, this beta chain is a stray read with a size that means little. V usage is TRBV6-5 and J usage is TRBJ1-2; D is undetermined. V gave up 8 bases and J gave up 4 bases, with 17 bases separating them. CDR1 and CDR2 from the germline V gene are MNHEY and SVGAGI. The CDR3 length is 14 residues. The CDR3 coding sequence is TGTGCCAGCGTTCCGAACGGGCAGCTCTATGGCTACACCTTC. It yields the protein CASVPNGQLYGYTF.

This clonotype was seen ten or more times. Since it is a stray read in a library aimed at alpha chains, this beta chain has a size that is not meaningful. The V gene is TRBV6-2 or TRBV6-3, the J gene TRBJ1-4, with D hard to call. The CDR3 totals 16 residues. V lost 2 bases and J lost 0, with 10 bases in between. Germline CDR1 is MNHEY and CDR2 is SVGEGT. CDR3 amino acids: CASSYPGGSTNEKLFF. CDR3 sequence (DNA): TGTGCCAGCAGTTACCCGGGAGGATCAACTAATGAAAAACTGTTTTTT.

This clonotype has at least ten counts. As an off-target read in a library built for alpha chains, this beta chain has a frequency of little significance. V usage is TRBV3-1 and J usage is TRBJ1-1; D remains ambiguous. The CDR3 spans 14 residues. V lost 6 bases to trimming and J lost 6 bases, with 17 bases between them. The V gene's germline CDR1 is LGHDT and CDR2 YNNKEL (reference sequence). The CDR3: CASSVTPREAEAFF. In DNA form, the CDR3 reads TGTGCCAGCAGTGTAACCCCCAGAGAGGCTGAAGCTTTCTTT.

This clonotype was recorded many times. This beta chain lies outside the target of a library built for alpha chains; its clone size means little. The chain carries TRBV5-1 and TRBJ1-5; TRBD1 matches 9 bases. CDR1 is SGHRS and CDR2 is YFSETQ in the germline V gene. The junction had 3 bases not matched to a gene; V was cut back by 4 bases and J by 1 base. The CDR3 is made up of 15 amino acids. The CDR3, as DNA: TGCGCCAGCAGCGCCGGGACAGGGAGCAATCAGCCCCAGCATTTT. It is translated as CASSAGTGSNQPQHF.

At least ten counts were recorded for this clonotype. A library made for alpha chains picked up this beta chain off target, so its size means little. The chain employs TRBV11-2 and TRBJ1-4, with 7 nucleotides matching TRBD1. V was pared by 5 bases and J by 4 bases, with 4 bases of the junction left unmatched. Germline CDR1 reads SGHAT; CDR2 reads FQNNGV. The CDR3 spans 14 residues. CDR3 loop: CASSPGTVNEKLFF. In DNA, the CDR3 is TGTGCCAGCAGCCCGGGGACAGTTAATGAAAAACTGTTTTTT. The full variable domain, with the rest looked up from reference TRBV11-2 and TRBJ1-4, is EAGVAQSPRYKIIEKRQSVAFWCNPISGHATLYWYQQILGQGPKLLIQFQNNGVVDDSQLPKDRFSAERLKGVDSTLKIQPAKLEDSAVYLCASSPGTVNEKLFFGSGTQLSVL.